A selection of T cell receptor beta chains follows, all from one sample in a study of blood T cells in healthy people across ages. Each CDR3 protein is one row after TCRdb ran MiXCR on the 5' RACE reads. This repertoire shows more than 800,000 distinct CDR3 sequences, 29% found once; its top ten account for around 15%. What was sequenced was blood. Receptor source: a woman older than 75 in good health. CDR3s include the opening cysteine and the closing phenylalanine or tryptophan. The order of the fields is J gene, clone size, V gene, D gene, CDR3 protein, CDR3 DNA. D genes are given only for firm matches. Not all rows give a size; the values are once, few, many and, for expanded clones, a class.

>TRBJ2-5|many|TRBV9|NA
CASSPHGGAGETQYF
TGTGCCAGCAGCCCTCATGGGGGGGCCGGGGAGACCCAGTACTTC
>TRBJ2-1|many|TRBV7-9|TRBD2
CASSFSGGRNEQFF
TGTGCCAGCAGCTTTAGCGGGGGAAGGAATGAGCAGTTCTTC
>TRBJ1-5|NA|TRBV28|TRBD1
CASSRRQGAQPQHF
TGTGCCAGCAGCCGTAGACAGGGGGCTCAGCCCCAGCATTTT
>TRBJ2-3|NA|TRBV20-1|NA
CSALVGLADTQYF
TGCAGCGCCTTGGTGGGGCTTGCAGATACGCAGTATTTT
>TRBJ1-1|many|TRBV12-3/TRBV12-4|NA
CASSQGRANTEAFF
TGTGCCAGCAGTCAGGGTAGGGCAAACACTGAAGCTTTCTTT
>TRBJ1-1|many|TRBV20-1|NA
CSADIWGTEAFF
TGCAGTGCTGACATATGGGGCACTGAAGCTTTCTTT
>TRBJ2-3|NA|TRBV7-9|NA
CASSLGQLTNTQYF
TGTGCCAGCAGCCTAGGACAACTTACTAATACGCAGTATTTT
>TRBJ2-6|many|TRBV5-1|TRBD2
CASSRLAGDRTLYSGANVLTF
TGCGCCAGCAGCCGTCTAGCGGGGGACAGGACTCTCTACTCTGGGGCCAACGTCCTGACTTTC
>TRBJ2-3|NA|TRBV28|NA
CAWRQPSTDTRYF
TGTGCCTGGCGACAGCCTAGCACAGATACGCGGTATTTT
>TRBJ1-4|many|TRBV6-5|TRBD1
CASKTGVGFNEKLFF
TGTGCCAGCAAGACAGGGGTCGGTTTTAATGAAAAACTGTTTTTT
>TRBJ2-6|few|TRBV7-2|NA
CASSWNRYSGANVLTF
TGTGCCAGCAGCTGGAATCGGTATTCTGGGGCCAACGTCCTGACTTTC
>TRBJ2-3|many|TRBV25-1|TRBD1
CASSGGYRGGTDTQYF
TGTGCCAGCAGTGGGGGCTACAGGGGAGGCACAGATACGCAGTATTTT
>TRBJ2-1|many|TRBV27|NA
CASRSGSVYNEQFF
TGTGCCAGCAGAAGCGGATCTGTTTACAATGAGCAGTTCTTC
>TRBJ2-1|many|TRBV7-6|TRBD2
CASSLDPRSGGSGEQFF
TGTGCCAGCAGCTTAGACCCTAGGAGCGGGGGATCCGGGGAGCAGTTCTTC
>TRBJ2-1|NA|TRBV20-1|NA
CSARPSGLNYNEQFF
TGCAGTGCTAGACCAAGCGGGCTTAACTACAATGAGCAGTTCTTC
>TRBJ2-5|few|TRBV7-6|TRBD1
CASSLETGTSHERYF
TGTGCCAGCAGCTTAGAGACAGGGACCTCCCACGAGCGGTACTTC
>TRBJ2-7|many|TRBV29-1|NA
CSVDVPNSYEQYF
TGCAGCGTTGATGTCCCAAACTCCTACGAGCAGTACTTC
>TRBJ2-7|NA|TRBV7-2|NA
CASSSYRDSYEQYF
TGTGCCAGCAGCTCTTACAGGGATAGCTACGAGCAGTACTTC
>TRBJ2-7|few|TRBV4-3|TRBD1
CASSPGQGTAYEQYF
TGCGCCAGCAGCCCGGGACAGGGAACAGCCTACGAGCAGTACTTC
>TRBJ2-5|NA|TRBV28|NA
CASSFIPLAEETQYF
TGTGCCAGCAGTTTTATCCCGTTAGCGGAAGAGACCCAGTACTTC
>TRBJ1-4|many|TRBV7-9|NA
CASSPATNEKLFF
TGTGCCAGCAGCCCCGCAACTAATGAAAAACTGTTTTTT
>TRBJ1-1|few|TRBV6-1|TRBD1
CASLRQGIGGTEAFF
TGTGCCAGTCTACGACAGGGGATTGGCGGCACTGAAGCTTTCTTT
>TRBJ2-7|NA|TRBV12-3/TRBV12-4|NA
CASRLRDTSEERYF
TGTGCCAGCAGGTTGAGGGACACCTCCGAGGAGCGGTACTTC
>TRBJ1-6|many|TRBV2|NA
CASREGYNSPLHF
TGTGCCAGCAGAGAAGGATATAATTCACCCCTCCACTTT
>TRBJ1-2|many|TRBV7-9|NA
CASSTWKEDYGYTF
TGTGCCAGCAGCACTTGGAAAGAGGACTATGGCTACACCTTC
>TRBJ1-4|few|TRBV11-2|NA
CASGFGRVSEKLFF
TGTGCCAGCGGCTTCGGCAGGGTCAGCGAAAAACTGTTTTTT
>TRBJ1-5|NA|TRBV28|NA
CASTLTGIYSNQPQHF
TGTGCCAGCACCCTCACAGGGATCTATAGCAATCAGCCCCAGCATTTT
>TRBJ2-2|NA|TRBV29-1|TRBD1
CSVDGTGGGTGELFF
TGCAGCGTTGATGGCACAGGGGGCGGCACCGGGGAGCTGTTTTTT
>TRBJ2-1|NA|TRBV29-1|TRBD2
CSISGSGDEQFF
TGCAGCATTAGCGGGAGTGGTGATGAGCAGTTCTTC
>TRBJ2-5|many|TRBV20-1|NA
CSAKQGGWETQYF
TGCAGTGCTAAACAGGGAGGTTGGGAGACCCAGTACTTC
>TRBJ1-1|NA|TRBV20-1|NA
CSAPRAAGVTEAFF
TGCAGTGCTCCCAGGGCGGCAGGGGTCACTGAAGCTTTCTTT
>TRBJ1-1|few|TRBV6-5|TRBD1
CASSYRDRGINTEAFF
TGTGCCAGCAGTTACCGGGACAGGGGAATCAACACTGAAGCTTTCTTT
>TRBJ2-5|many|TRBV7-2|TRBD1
CASSALGGSETQYF
TGTGCCAGCAGCGCACTAGGGGGCAGTGAGACCCAGTACTTC
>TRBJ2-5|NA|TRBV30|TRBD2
CAWSVLPRTSGGAGTETQYF
TGTGCCTGGAGCGTCCTGCCTCGGACTAGCGGGGGCGCCGGGACAGAGACCCAGTACTTC
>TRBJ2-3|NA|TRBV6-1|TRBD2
CASIMTSGGTDTQYF
TGTGCCAGCATTATGACTAGCGGGGGGACAGATACGCAGTATTTT
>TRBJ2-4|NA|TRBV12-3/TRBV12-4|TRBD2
CASSTGLAGGDIQYF
TGTGCCAGCAGTACCGGACTAGCGGGGGGGGACATTCAGTACTTC
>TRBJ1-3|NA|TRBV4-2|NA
CASSKGLKSSGNTIYF
TGTGCCAGCAGCAAGGGACTCAAGAGCTCTGGAAACACCATATATTTT
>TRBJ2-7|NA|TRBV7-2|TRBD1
CASSGAGTAYEQYF
TGTGCCAGCAGCGGGGCCGGGACAGCCTACGAGCAGTACTTC
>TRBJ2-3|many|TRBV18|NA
CASSPQWTHTDTQYF
TGTGCCAGCTCACCACAGTGGACCCATACAGATACGCAGTATTTT
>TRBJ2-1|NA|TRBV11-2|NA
CASSRGPGGGRRKQFF
TGTGCCAGCAGTAGAGGACCAGGGGGGGGTCGAAGAAAGCAGTTCTTC
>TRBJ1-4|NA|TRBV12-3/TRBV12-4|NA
CASSLGQGSRKLFF
TGTGCCAGCAGTTTAGGGCAGGGTTCACGAAAACTGTTTTTT
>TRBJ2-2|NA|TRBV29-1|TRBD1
CSVSSTGGYTGELFF
TGCAGCGTTAGCTCGACAGGGGGTTACACCGGGGAGCTGTTTTTT
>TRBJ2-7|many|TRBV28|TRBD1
CASSLAGTGKAHEQYF
TGTGCCAGCAGCCTCGCGGGGACAGGGAAGGCCCACGAGCAGTACTTC
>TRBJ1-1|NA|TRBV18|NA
CASLLTVNTEAFF
TGTGCCAGCTTGCTGACAGTGAACACTGAAGCTTTCTTT
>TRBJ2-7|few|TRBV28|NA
CASSSGVNEQYF
TGTGCCAGCAGTTCGGGGGTGAATGAGCAGTACTTC
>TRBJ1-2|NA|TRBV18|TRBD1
CASSSLGAGGDGYTF
TGTGCCAGCTCATCGCTCGGGGCAGGGGGCGATGGCTACACCTTC
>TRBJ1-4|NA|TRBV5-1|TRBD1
CASSSGGPFGEKLFF
TGCGCCAGCAGCTCAGGGGGACCCTTCGGCGAAAAACTGTTTTTT
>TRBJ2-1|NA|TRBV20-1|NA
CSARTQIGGGPYNEQFF
TGCAGTGCTAGAACCCAAATAGGGGGGGGGCCCTACAATGAGCAGTTCTTC
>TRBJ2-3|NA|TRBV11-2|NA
CASSYGRRGTQYF
TGTGCCAGCAGCTACGGAAGACGGGGTACGCAGTATTTT
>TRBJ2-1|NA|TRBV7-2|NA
CASSPSRDEQFF
TGTGCCAGCAGCCCGTCTCGCGATGAGCAGTTCTTC
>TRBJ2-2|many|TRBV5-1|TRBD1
CASSLVASSRDRNTGELFF
TGCGCCAGCAGCTTGGTGGCGTCGTCAAGGGACAGGAACACCGGGGAGCTGTTTTTT
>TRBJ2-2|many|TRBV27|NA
CASSLFGPPGELFF
TGTGCCAGCAGTTTATTTGGTCCCCCCGGGGAGCTGTTTTTT
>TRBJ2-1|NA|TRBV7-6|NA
CASSPGVEGGHYNEQFF
TGTGCCAGCAGCCCAGGGGTAGAGGGGGGGCACTACAATGAGCAGTTCTTC
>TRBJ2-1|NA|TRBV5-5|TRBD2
CASSLRTSGNYNEQFF
TGCGCCAGCAGCCTGCGGACTAGCGGGAACTACAATGAGCAGTTCTTC
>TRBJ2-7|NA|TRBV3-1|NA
CASGPQVGTGTYEQYF
TGTGCCAGCGGCCCCCAAGTCGGTACGGGGACCTACGAGCAGTACTTC
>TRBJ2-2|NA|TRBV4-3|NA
CASSQAPAGDTGELFF
TGCGCCAGCAGCCAAGCCCCTGCAGGAGACACCGGGGAGCTGTTTTTT
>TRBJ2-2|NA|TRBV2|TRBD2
CASSLAGENTGELFF
TGTGCCAGCAGTCTAGCGGGGGAGAACACCGGGGAGCTGTTTTTT
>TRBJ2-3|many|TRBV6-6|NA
CASSLKVADTQYF
TGTGCCAGCAGCCTTAAGGTGGCAGATACGCAGTATTTT
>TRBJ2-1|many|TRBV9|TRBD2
CASSPLAGTYNEQFF
TGTGCCAGCAGCCCACTAGCGGGGACTTACAATGAGCAGTTCTTC